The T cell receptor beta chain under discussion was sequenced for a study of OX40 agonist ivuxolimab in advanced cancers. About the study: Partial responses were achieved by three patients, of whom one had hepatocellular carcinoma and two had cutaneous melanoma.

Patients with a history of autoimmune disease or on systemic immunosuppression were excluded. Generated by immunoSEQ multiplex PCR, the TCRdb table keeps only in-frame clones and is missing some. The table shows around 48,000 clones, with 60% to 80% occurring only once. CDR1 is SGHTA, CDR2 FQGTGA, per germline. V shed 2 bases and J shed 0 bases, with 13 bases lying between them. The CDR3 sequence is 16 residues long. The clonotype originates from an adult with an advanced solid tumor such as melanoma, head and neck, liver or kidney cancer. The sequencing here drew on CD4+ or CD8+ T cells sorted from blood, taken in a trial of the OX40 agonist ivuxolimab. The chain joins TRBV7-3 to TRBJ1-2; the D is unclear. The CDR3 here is CASSLGRRPANYGYTF. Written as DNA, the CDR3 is TGTGCCAGCAGCTTAGGCCGCAGGCCTGCTAACTATGGCTACACCTTC.